These 26 T cell receptor beta chains came from one sample sequenced in a study of CD8 T cells in ankylosing spondylitis. TCRdb re-called the 5' RACE reads with MiXCR, one entry per CDR3 protein. The sample carries roughly 230,000 distinct CDR3 sequences, 18% recorded once. Source material: blood, either unsorted or a sorted T cell fraction (not recorded which). The receptor set was obtained from a male donor with ankylosing spondylitis or in good health (not recorded which).

This clonotype was detected only a few times. This chain uses TRBV13 with TRBJ2-1; D perhaps matches TRBD2 (6 bases). Germline V gene sequence: CDR1 PRHDT, CDR2 FYEKMQ (reference sequence). The CDR3 runs 18 residues. The ends were cut back, 1 base at V and 4 bases at J, with 20 bases in the middle. The CDR3 region has the DNA TGTGCCAGCAGCTTAGTGGAGGGTACACAGGTCTCTTACAATGAGCAGTTCTTC. It is translated as CASSLVEGTQVSYNEQFF.

The genes are TRBV4-1 and TRBJ2-2; 7 nucleotides line up with TRBD2. V was pared by 0 bases and J by 1 base, with 11 bases of the junction left unmatched. CDR1 is MGHRA, CDR2 YSYEKL, per germline. The CDR3 loop spans 19 amino acids. CDR3 amino acids: CASSQEVGTTWGNTGELFF. In DNA, the CDR3 is TGCGCCAGCAGCCAAGAGGTCGGGACTACCTGGGGGAACACCGGGGAGCTGTTTTTT.

This chain joins TRBV12-3 or TRBV12-4 and TRBJ2-7, with a possible D match to TRBD1 (5 bases). The CDR3 covers 13 residues. Trimming removed 6 bases at V and 5 bases at J, with 14 bases between. The CDR3 DNA sequence: TGTGCCAGCAGGTTGGAGCCCAGGGACGAGCAGTACTTC. It codes for CASRLEPRDEQYF.

In its sample, this clonotype was seen many times. This chain joins TRBV12-3 or TRBV12-4 and TRBJ2-1; no clear D gene. The germline V and J ends were trimmed by 1 base and 5 bases, with 0 bases remaining between them. The CDR3 is made up of 11 amino acids. The CDR3 here is CASSLDNEQFF. Here the CDR3 DNA reads TGTGCCAGCAGTTTAGACAATGAGCAGTTCTTC.

This clonotype was seen a few times. V usage is TRBV29-1 and J usage is TRBJ1-5, with D unresolved. V was cut by 4 bases and J by 2 bases, with 0 bases left in between. The CDR3 spans 10 residues. Germline V gene lookup returns CDR1 SQVTM and CDR2 ANQGSEA. The CDR3 DNA reads as TGCAGCGTTGGCAATCAGCCCCAGCATTTT. It is translated as CSVGNQPQHF.

This chain joins TRBV20-1 and TRBJ1-6, with D hard to call. In germline, CDR1 is DFQATT, CDR2 SNEGSKA (reference sequence). The V gene lost 6 bases and the J gene lost 10 bases, with 16 bases spanning the gap. The CDR3 spans 13 residues. The CDR3 nucleotides read TGCAGTGCCCCCCGGGAGGGAGGCTCACCCCTCCACTTT. Its translation is CSAPREGGSPLHF.

The V and J genes are TRBV29-1 and TRBJ2-1; 8 positions match TRBD2. Germline V lookup: CDR1 SQVTM, CDR2 ANQGSEA. The V gene end was trimmed by 0 bases and the J gene end by 10 bases; junction bases not matched to a gene: 2. This CDR3 is built from 12 residues. The CDR3 nucleotides read TGCAGCGTTGAAGACCGCGGGGGGGAGCAGTTCTTC. The encoded protein is CSVEDRGGEQFF.

This clonotype was observed a few times. The chain links TRBV5-1 to TRBJ2-3, with 11 bases that match TRBD1. The length of the CDR3 is 16 residues. From germline, CDR1 is SGHRS and CDR2 YFSETQ. The J segment lost 5 bases and the V segment lost 4 bases, leaving 9 bases of the junction unmatched. CDR3 nucleotides: TGCGCCAGCAGCGAATGGACAGGGGGCTTTGAAGATACGCAGTATTTT. It specifies CASSEWTGGFEDTQYF.

This clonotype was counted a few times. V and J are TRBV12-3 or TRBV12-4 and TRBJ2-3; 14 bases line up with TRBD2. Unmatched junction bases numbered 11, after V lost 8 bases and J lost 4 bases. The CDR3 totals 17 residues. As DNA, the CDR3 is TGTGCCAGCGGGCTACCGGGACTAGCGGGAGTCCCAGATACGCAGTATTTT. The encoded protein is CASGLPGLAGVPDTQYF.

At least ten counts were recorded for this clonotype. The chain recombines TRBV5-1 with TRBJ2-2; TRBD1 matches 8 bases. CDR1 is SGHRS and CDR2 is YFSETQ in the germline V gene. The CDR3 spans 16 residues. Trimming at V came to 3 bases and at J to 1 base, leaving 5 bases not matched to a gene. CDR3 sequence: CASSWPTGENTGELFF. CDR3 sequence (DNA): TGCGCCAGCAGCTGGCCGACAGGGGAGAACACCGGGGAGCTGTTTTTT. Full variable domain (outside the CDR3, taken from reference TRBV5-1 and TRBJ2-2): KAGVTQTPRYLIKTRGQQVTLSCSPISGHRSVSWYQQTPGQGLQFLFEYFSETQRNKGNFPGRFSGRQFSNSRSEMNVSTLELGDSALYLCASSWPTGENTGELFFGEGSRLTVL.

This clonotype was seen more than once but under ten times. The chain recombines TRBV29-1 with TRBJ2-7, with D maybe TRBD2 (5 bases). V dropped 4 bases and J dropped 4 bases, with 14 bases sitting between them. The CDR3 length is 13 residues. Germline lookup yields CDR1 SQVTM and CDR2 ANQGSEA. The CDR3 protein is CSVGDGNGYEQYF. Here the CDR3 DNA reads TGCAGCGTTGGAGACGGGAATGGGTACGAGCAGTACTTC.

This clonotype has a handful of counts. The V call is TRBV19, the J call TRBJ1-1; no firm D call. V was clipped by 3 bases and J by 7 bases, with 15 bases between them. Germline assignment: CDR1 LNHDA and CDR2 SQIVND (reference sequence). The CDR3 spans 14 residues. The CDR3 sequence is CASSMIVPISEAFF. The CDR3 DNA sequence: TGTGCCAGTAGTATGATCGTCCCCATAAGTGAAGCTTTCTTT.

The CDR3 is CASSHQSFGLAGIRSYEQYF. The CDR3 region has the DNA TGTGCCAGCAGCCACCAATCTTTCGGACTAGCGGGGATCCGCTCCTACGAGCAGTACTTC. The rearrangement joins TRBV3-1 to TRBJ2-7; TRBD2 agrees at 12 bases. Germline CDR1 and CDR2: LGHDT and YNNKEL (reference sequence). The CDR3 has 20 residues. V trimming: 3 bases; J trimming: 0 bases; junction bases outside the gene matches: 15.

This clonotype has ten or more counts. The J gene is TRBJ2-1, the V gene TRBV9; 8 bases line up with TRBD2. V shed 0 bases and J 3 bases; nucleotides not matched to a gene: 2. This CDR3 region has 15 residues. Germline V gives CDR1 SGDLS, CDR2 YYNGEE. The CDR3 sequence is CASSVGLAYYNEQFF. The DNA of the CDR3 is TGTGCCAGCAGCGTAGGACTAGCGTACTACAATGAGCAGTTCTTC.

There are a few counts of this clonotype. This sequence joins TRBV27 and TRBJ2-2, with 7 bases aligning to TRBD1. V dropped 5 bases and J dropped 7; count of bases not matched to a gene: 10. This CDR3 has 15 amino acids. CDR1 is MNHEY, CDR2 SMNVEV, per germline (reference sequence). The CDR3 spells CASSTYEGAGGELFF. As DNA, the CDR3 is TGTGCCAGCAGTACGTACGAGGGGGCCGGCGGGGAGCTGTTTTTT.

Comments on this clonotype: Its ends do not fully match the called genes, so a read error is possible. The chain combines TRBV7-4 with TRBJ1-1; TRBD1 is a possible D gene (5 bases). Germline lookup yields CDR1 SGHVT and CDR2 SQSDAQ. This CDR3 has 19 residues. The CDR3 loop is CAGSLEVRAEKGPRPEAFF. The CDR3 DNA sequence: TGTGCCGGCAGCTTAGAAGTCAGGGCAGAAAAAGGACCGCGTCCTGAAGCTTTCTTT.

This clonotype was detected a few times. V gene TRBV5-6 combines with J gene TRBJ2-1, with D possibly matching TRBD2 (5 bases). Germline CDR1 reads SGHDT; CDR2 reads YYEEEE. The CDR3 is 13 amino acids. V lost 2 bases and J lost 7, with 10 bases in between. CDR3 nucleotide sequence: TGTGCCAGCAGCTTTGCGGAGCGGAATGAGCAGTTCTTC. It codes for CASSFAERNEQFF.

The gene calls are TRBV5-6 and TRBJ2-1, with 7 nucleotides matching TRBD2. The J segment lost 9 bases and the V segment lost 0 bases, leaving 9 bases of the junction unmatched. This CDR3 contains 15 residues. The germline CDR1 and CDR2 sequences are SGHDT and YYEEEE. CDR3 loop: CASSLGPAGSFEQFF. The CDR3 nucleotides read TGTGCCAGCAGCTTGGGCCCAGCGGGATCTTTTGAGCAGTTCTTC.

In its sample, this clonotype was seen a few times. The V and J genes are TRBV6-6 and TRBJ2-1; maybe TRBD1 (6 bases). This CDR3 spans 13 amino acids. Germline loops: CDR1 MNHNY, CDR2 SVGAGI (reference sequence). V gave up 5 bases and J gave up 4 bases, with 9 bases separating them. CDR3 residues: CASSQGIYNEQFF. The CDR3 DNA reads TGTGCCAGCAGTCAGGGGATATACAATGAGCAGTTCTTC.

The table lists this clonotype with a few counts. The V gene is TRBV9, the J gene TRBJ2-5; D ambiguous. The length of the CDR3 is 14 residues. Trimming stripped 2 bases from V and 2 bases from J, with 10 bases between. Germline CDR1 reads SGDLS; CDR2 reads YYNGEE. The CDR3 reads CASSVWSPQETQYF. The CDR3 nucleotides are TGTGCCAGCAGCGTCTGGTCACCACAAGAGACCCAGTACTTC.

There are a few counts of this clonotype. The V gene is TRBV7-3, the J gene TRBJ1-1, with D unresolved. CDR1 is SGHTA and CDR2 is FQGTGA in the germline V gene. Trimming pared 5 bases from V and 1 base from J, leaving 14 bases between. This CDR3 is built from 15 residues. CDR3 residues: CASSLGTQPNTEAFF. The CDR3 DNA is TGTGCCAGCAGCCTCGGAACCCAACCGAACACTGAAGCTTTCTTT.

The CDR3 coding sequence is TGTGCCAGCAGCTTAGGTCCTAACGGAGGCCTGGGTTACAATGAGCAGTTCTTC. Encoded protein: CASSLGPNGGLGYNEQFF. This chain uses TRBV7-8 with TRBJ2-1; tentatively, D is TRBD2 (5 bases). This CDR3 is 18 amino acids long. Germline V gene sequence: CDR1 SGHVS, CDR2 FQNEAQ. V lost 1 base and J 4 bases, leaving 20 bases between the germline ends.

This clonotype was found many times. The chain recombines TRBV15 with TRBJ1-1; D possibly corresponds to TRBD1 (5 bases). Per germline, CDR1 LNHNV and CDR2 YYDKDF (reference sequence). The CDR3 has 15 amino acids. The V and J ends lost 2 bases and 5 bases respectively, with 15 bases between them. CDR3 DNA sequence: TGTGCCACCAGCAGAAACCAGGGAGGTGGTACTGAAGCTTTCTTT. This codes for CATSRNQGGGTEAFF. The full variable domain, in which reference TRBV15 and TRBJ1-1 provide the parts outside the CDR3, is DAMVIQNPRYQVTQFGKPVTLSCSQTLNHNVMYWYQQKSSQAPKLLFHYYDKDFNNEADTPDNFQSRRPNTSFCFLDIRSPGLGDTAMYLCATSRNQGGGTEAFFGQGTRLTVV.

Note on this clonotype: This may stem from a read error, because a much larger clone lies one nucleotide away. The V and J genes are TRBV3-1 and TRBJ2-4; TRBD1 matches 7 bases. This CDR3 has 14 residues. From germline, CDR1 is LGHDT and CDR2 YNNKEL (reference sequence). Germline trimming cut 3 bases from V and 11 bases from J; bases unmatched to any gene: 10. The CDR3 DNA reads as TGTGCCAGCAGCCATTTGGGACAGCGGAAGTTTCAGTACTTC. Protein sequence: CASSHLGQRKFQYF.

This clonotype showed up just a few times. J is TRBJ2-7 and V is TRBV10-3, with TRBD2 as a possible D gene (5 bases). The CDR3 has 17 residues. The ends were cut back, 5 bases at V and 2 bases at J, with 22 bases in the middle. The germline V gene encodes CDR1 ENHRY and CDR2 SYGVKD. CDR3 sequence: CAISHSPGTRSTYEQYF. CDR3 nucleotide sequence: TGTGCCATCAGTCACTCCCCGGGTACTAGATCTACCTACGAGCAGTACTTC.

V and J are TRBV7-2 and TRBJ2-7, with D uncertain. The CDR3 contains 12 residues. With 5 bases removed from V and 1 base from J, the gap between germline ends came to 6 bases. Germline CDR1 reads SGHTA; CDR2 reads FQGNSA. CDR3 loop: CASSTRSYEQYF. CDR3 bases: TGTGCCAGCAGCACTCGTTCCTACGAGCAGTACTTC.